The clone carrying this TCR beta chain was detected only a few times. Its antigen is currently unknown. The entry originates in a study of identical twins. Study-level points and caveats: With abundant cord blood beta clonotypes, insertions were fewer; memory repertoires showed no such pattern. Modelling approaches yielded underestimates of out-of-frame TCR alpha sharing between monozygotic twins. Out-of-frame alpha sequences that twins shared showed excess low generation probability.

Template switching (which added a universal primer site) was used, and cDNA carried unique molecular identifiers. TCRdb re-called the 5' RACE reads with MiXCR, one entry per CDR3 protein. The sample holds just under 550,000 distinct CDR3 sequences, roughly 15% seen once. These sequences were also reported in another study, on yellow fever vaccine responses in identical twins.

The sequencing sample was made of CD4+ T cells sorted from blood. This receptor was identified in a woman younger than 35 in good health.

CDR3 bases: TGTGCCAGCAGCTCGGGACAGGGGATTGACAATGAGCAGTTCTTC. Encoded protein: CASSSGQGIDNEQFF. The chain is built from TRBV7-9 and TRBJ2-1; TRBD1 matches 10 bases. Per the germline V gene, CDR1 is SEHNR and CDR2 is FQNEAQ (reference sequence). The length of the CDR3 is 15 residues. Unmatched junction bases numbered 5, after V lost 4 bases and J lost 5 bases.